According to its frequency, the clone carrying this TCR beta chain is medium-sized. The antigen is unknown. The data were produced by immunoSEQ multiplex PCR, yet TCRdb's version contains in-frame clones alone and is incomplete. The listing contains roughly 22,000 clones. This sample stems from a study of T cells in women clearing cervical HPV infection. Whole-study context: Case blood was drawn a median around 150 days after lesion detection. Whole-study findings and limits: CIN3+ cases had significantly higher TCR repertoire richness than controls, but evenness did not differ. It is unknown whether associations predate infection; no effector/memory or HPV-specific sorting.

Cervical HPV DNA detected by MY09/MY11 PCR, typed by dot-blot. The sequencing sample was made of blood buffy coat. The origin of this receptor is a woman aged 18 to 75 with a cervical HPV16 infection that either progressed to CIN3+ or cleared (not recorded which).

The CDR3 bases that were read are TGTGCCAGCAGCTTGCCGACAGTCGGC. Its translation: CASSLPTVG. Given in full, the CDR3 is CASSLPTVGYTF. The chain is built from TRBV5-4 and TRBJ1-2, with D possibly TRBD1 on 5 matching bases. The read ends 3 residues early relative to the CDR3; the germline J gene fills the gap. This CDR3 is built from 12 residues. The germline gives CDR1 SGHNT, CDR2 YYREEE (reference sequence).